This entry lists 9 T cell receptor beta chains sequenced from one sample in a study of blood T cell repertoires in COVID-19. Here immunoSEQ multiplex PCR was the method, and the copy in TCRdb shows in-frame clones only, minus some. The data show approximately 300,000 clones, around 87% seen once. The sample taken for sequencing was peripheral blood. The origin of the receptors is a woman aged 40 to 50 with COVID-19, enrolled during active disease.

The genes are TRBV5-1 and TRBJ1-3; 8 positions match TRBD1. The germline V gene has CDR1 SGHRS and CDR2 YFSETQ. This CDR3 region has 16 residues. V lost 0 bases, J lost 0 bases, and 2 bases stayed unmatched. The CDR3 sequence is CASSLAGQGSGNTIYF. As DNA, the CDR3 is TGCGCCAGCAGCTTGGCAGGACAGGGCTCTGGAAACACCATATATTTT.

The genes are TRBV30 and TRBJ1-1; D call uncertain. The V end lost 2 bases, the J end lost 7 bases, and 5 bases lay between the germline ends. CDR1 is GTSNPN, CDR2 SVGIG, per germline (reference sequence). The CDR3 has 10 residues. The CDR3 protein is CAWSRVEAFF. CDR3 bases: TGTGCCTGGAGTCGGGTTGAAGCTTTCTTT.

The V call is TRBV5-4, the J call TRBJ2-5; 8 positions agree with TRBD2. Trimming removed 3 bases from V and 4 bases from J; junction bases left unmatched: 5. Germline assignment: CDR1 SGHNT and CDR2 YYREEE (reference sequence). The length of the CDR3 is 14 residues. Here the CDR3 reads CASSSGLALETQYF. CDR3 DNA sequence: TGTGCCAGCAGCTCCGGACTAGCTTTAGAGACCCAGTACTTC.

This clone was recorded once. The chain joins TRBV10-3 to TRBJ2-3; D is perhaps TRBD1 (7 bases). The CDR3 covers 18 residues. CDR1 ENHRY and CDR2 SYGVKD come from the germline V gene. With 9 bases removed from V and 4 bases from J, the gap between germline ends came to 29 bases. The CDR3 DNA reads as TGTGCCATAAAATCTACTAGCTATAAGGGGGCCACCGCAGATACGCAGTATTTT. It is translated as CAIKSTSYKGATADTQYF.

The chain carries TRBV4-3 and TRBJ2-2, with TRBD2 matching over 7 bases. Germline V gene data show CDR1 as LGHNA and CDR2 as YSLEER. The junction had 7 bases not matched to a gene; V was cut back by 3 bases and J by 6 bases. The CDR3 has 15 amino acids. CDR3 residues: CASSQIGAGPGELFF. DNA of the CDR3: TGCGCCAGCAGCCAGATTGGAGCGGGGCCCGGGGAGCTGTTTTTT.

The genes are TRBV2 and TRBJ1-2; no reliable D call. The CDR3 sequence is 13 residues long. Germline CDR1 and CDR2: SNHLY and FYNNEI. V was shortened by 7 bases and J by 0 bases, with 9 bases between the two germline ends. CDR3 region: CASTPEPNYGYTF. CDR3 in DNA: TGTGCCAGCACCCCGGAGCCTAACTATGGCTACACCTTC.

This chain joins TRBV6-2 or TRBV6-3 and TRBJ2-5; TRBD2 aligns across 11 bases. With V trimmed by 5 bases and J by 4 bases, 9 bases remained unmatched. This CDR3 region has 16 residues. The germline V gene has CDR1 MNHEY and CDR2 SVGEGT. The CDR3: CASSNPPGTSGETQYF. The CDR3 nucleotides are TGTGCCAGCAGTAACCCTCCCGGGACTAGCGGAGAGACCCAGTACTTC.

DNA for the CDR3: TGTGCCAGCAGTGACGGGACATCGAAAGCGGGGGGATCCTACAATGAGCAGTTCTTC. It encodes CASSDGTSKAGGSYNEQFF. The chain is built from TRBV6-4 and TRBJ2-1, with 9 bases matching TRBD2. Looked up from germline, CDR1 is MRHNA and CDR2 is SNTAGT. The CDR3 sequence is 19 residues long. The V and J ends lost 2 bases and 1 base, in that order; junction bases with no gene match: 12.

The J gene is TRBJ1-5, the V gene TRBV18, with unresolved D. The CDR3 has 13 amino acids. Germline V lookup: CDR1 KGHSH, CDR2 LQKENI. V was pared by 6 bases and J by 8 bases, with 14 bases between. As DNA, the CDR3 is TGTGCCAGCTCGTTTGGGCTGGAGGAGCCCCAGCATTTT. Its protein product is CASSFGLEEPQHF.